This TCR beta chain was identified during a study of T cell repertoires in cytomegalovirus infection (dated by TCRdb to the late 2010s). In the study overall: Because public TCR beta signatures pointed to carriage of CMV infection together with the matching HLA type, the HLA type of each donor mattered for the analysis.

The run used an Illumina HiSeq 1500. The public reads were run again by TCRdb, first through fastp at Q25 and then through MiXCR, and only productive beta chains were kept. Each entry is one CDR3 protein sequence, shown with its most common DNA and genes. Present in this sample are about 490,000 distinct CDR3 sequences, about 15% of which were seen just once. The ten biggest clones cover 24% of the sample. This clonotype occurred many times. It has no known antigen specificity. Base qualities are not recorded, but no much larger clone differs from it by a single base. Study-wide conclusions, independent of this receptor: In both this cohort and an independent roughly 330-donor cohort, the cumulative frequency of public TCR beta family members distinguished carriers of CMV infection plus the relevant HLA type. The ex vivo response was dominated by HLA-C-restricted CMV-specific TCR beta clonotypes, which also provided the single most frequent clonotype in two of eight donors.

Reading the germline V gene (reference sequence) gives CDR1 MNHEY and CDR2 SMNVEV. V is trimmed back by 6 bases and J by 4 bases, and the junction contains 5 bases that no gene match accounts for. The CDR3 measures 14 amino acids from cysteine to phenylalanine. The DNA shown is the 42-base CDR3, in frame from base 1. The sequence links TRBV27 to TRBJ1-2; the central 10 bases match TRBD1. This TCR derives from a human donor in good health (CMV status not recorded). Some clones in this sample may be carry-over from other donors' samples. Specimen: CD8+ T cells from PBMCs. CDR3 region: CASSRQGAGYGYTF. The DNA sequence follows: TGTGCCAGCAGCAGACAGGGGGCGGGCTATGGCTACACCTTC.